One sample yielded the 23 T cell receptor beta chains listed below, sequenced in a study of T-cell reconstitution after alpha-beta-depleted transplantation in children. Preparing the TCRbeta library involved the use of unique molecular identifiers. TCRdb reanalysed the PCR reads using MiXCR and keeps one entry per CDR3 protein. Of 490,000 or so distinct CDR3 sequences listed, approximately 12% are singletons. The specimen was PBMCs from the stem cell graft donor, collected from the stem cell graft. The receptors stem from a human donor who donated a stem cell graft to a child with combined immunodeficiency.

This clonotype showed up just a few times. The genes are TRBV30 and TRBJ2-1, with 12 bases fitting TRBD1. The CDR3 has 15 residues. The J segment lost 2 bases and the V segment lost 1 base, leaving 0 bases of the junction unmatched. Germline V gene lookup returns CDR1 GTSNPN and CDR2 SVGIG (reference sequence). CDR3: CAWSGDRGPYNEQFF. Here the CDR3 DNA reads TGTGCCTGGAGTGGGGACAGGGGGCCCTACAATGAGCAGTTCTTC.

A few counts support this clonotype. A read error may produce the germline difference seen at one junction end. This chain connects TRBV11-2 to TRBJ2-7; D uncertain. This CDR3 is built from 11 residues. Looked up from germline, CDR1 is SGHAT and CDR2 is FQNNGV. CDR3 in DNA: TGTGCCAGCAGCTTTCTGGATCGCCTAACCTTC. Translated, it gives CASSFLDRLTF.

In its sample, this clonotype was seen a few times. The V gene is TRBV10-3, the J gene TRBJ2-7; a possible D gene is TRBD2 (6 bases). V was shortened by 0 bases and J by 4 bases, with 10 bases between the two germline ends. The CDR3 has 14 residues. Germline lookup yields CDR1 ENHRY and CDR2 SYGVKD. CDR3 in DNA: TGTGCCATCAGTGAGTCGGAGGGGAGGTACGAGCAGTACTTC. This sequence encodes CAISESEGRYEQYF.

The chain combines TRBV29-1 with TRBJ2-3, with 9 bases aligning to TRBD1. The ends lost 6 bases at V and 5 bases at J; junction bases unmatched: 9. This CDR3 has 14 residues. CDR1 SQVTM and CDR2 ANQGSEA come from the germline V gene. CDR3 nucleotide sequence: TGCAGCGTGGAACCGGGACAGGGAGGAGATACGCAGTATTTT. Its translation: CSVEPGQGGDTQYF.

The chain joins TRBV9 to TRBJ2-7, with TRBD2 matching over 9 bases. Germline V gives CDR1 SGDLS, CDR2 YYNGEE. The CDR3 spans 16 residues. V was clipped by 0 bases and J by 3 bases; unmatched bases: 7. The DNA for the CDR3 is TGTGCCAGCAGCGTAGAGTACCTAGCGGGGAGCTACGAGCAGTACTTC. Translated: CASSVEYLAGSYEQYF.

This clonotype has only a few counts. The V gene is TRBV18, the J gene TRBJ2-7; D call uncertain. V lost 3 bases and J 2 bases, leaving 14 bases between the germline ends. The CDR3 has 15 residues. The germline CDR1 and CDR2 sequences are KGHSH and LQKENI. The CDR3 reads CASSPPDVFPYEQYF. The CDR3 DNA sequence: TGTGCCAGCTCACCTCCGGACGTATTTCCCTACGAGCAGTACTTC.

A few counts support this clonotype. The chain links TRBV15 to TRBJ1-1, with TRBD1 as a possible D gene (5 bases). V lost 1 base, J lost 5 bases, and 20 bases lay in between. The CDR3 runs to 17 residues. In germline, CDR1 is LNHNV, CDR2 YYDKDF (reference sequence). The CDR3 region has the DNA TGTGCCACCAGCAGAGGCAGGGCCCCGCTTAAAGGGACTGAAGCTTTCTTT. The encoded protein is CATSRGRAPLKGTEAFF. Full variable domain (remainder filled in from reference TRBV15 and TRBJ1-1): DAMVIQNPRYQVTQFGKPVTLSCSQTLNHNVMYWYQQKSSQAPKLLFHYYDKDFNNEADTPDNFQSRRPNTSFCFLDIRSPGLGDTAMYLCATSRGRAPLKGTEAFFGQGTRLTVV.

This clonotype showed up just once. A much larger clone sits a single nucleotide away, making a read error possible. J is TRBJ1-1 and V is TRBV6-5, with unresolved D. The CDR3 is 11 amino acids. In germline, CDR1 is MNHEY, CDR2 SVGAGI. As DNA, the CDR3 is TGTGCCAGCAGTTACTCGTCGGGCGCAACCTTT. Translated: CASSYSSGATF.

This clonotype was seen only a few times. The rearrangement uses TRBV12-3 or TRBV12-4 and TRBJ1-5; D unclear. V was trimmed by 6 bases and J by 4 bases, leaving 13 bases between them. This CDR3 is 14 amino acids long. In DNA form, the CDR3 reads TGTGCCAGCAGGACCCACGAACGTAATCAGCCCCAGCATTTT. Protein: CASRTHERNQPQHF.

This clonotype was seen at least ten times. The V gene is TRBV28, the J gene TRBJ2-3, with unresolved D. CDR3 size: 15 residues. Trimming removed 2 bases from V and 5 bases from J, with 14 bases in between. Germline-derived CDR1 and CDR2 are MDHEN and SYDVKM. CDR3: CASSLRTGAIDTQYF. For the CDR3, the DNA is TGTGCCAGCAGTTTAAGAACGGGCGCGATAGATACGCAGTATTTT. The full variable domain, with the rest looked up from reference TRBV28 and TRBJ2-3, is DVKVTQSSRYLVKRTGEKVFLECVQDMDHENMFWYRQDPGLGLRLIYFSYDVKMKEKGDIPEGYSVSREKKERFSLILESASTNQTSMYLCASSLRTGAIDTQYFGPGTRLTVL.

CDR3 bases: TGTGCCAGCAGCCCAACCCAGGGGGGCACTGAAGCTTTCTTT. Translation: CASSPTQGGTEAFF. This chain links TRBV3-1 with TRBJ1-1; the match to TRBD1 covers 7 bases. The CDR3 consists of 14 residues. Germline CDR1 LGHDT, CDR2 YNNKEL (reference sequence). V lost 4 bases to trimming and J lost 4 bases; unmatched junction nucleotides: 6. Based on the CDR3 plus reference TRBV3-1 and TRBJ1-1, the full variable domain is DTAVSQTPKYLVTQMGNDKSIKCEQNLGHDTMYWYKQDSKKFLKIMFSYNNKELIINETVPNRFSPKSPDKAHLNLHINSLELGDSAVYFCASSPTQGGTEAFFGQGTRLTVV.

This clonotype came up many times. V is TRBV29-1 and J is TRBJ1-1; no firm D call. The length of the CDR3 is 12 residues. Germline values: CDR1 SQVTM, CDR2 ANQGSEA. V gave up 4 bases and J gave up 6 bases, with 12 bases separating them. The CDR3 sequence: CSVGQAQAEAFF. Here the CDR3 DNA reads TGCAGCGTTGGGCAAGCCCAGGCTGAAGCTTTCTTT.

CDR3 sequence (DNA): TGTGCCAGCAGCCCAAATTCACTAGCGGGAGGTGACTCCTACAATGAGCAGTTCTTC. This translates into CASSPNSLAGGDSYNEQFF. The chain uses TRBV13 and TRBJ2-1; 12 bases line up with TRBD2. The CDR3 has 19 amino acids. Looked up from germline, CDR1 is PRHDT and CDR2 is FYEKMQ (reference sequence). The V gene end was trimmed by 5 bases and the J gene end by 0 bases; junction bases not matched to a gene: 11. Looking up the rest from reference TRBV13 and TRBJ2-1 gives the full variable domain: AAGVIQSPRHLIKEKRETATLKCYPIPRHDTVYWYQQGPGQDPQFLISFYEKMQSDKGSIPDRFSAQQFSDYHSELNMSSLELGDSALYFCASSPNSLAGGDSYNEQFFGPGTRLTVL.

The chain employs TRBV6-1 and TRBJ2-3; D is possibly TRBD1 (6 bases). Germline V lookup: CDR1 MNHNS, CDR2 SASEGT. V was cut by 6 bases and J by 5 bases, with 15 bases left in between. The CDR3 length is 14 residues. CDR3 sequence: CASSRGQWEDTQYF. In DNA, the CDR3 is TGTGCCAGCAGCCGAGGACAGTGGGAAGATACGCAGTATTTT.

This clonotype was detected ten times or more. The chain joins TRBV5-1 to TRBJ2-5; 9 positions agree with TRBD1. This CDR3 comprises 14 residues. Germline lookup yields CDR1 SGHRS and CDR2 YFSETQ. V shed 4 bases and J 6 bases; nucleotides not matched to a gene: 7. CDR3 residues: CASSNGTGWKTQYF. In DNA form, the CDR3 reads TGCGCCAGCAGCAACGGGACAGGGTGGAAGACCCAGTACTTC.

The genes are TRBV6-1 and TRBJ2-7; 10 bases align to TRBD1. This CDR3 region has 13 residues. V shed 10 bases, J shed 4 bases, and the junction held 7 bases outside the gene matches. Germline loops: CDR1 MNHNS, CDR2 SASEGT. The CDR3: CATCWGQGYEQYF. CDR3 in DNA: TGTGCCACTTGTTGGGGACAGGGGTACGAGCAGTACTTC.

This clonotype occurred a few times. The rearrangement uses TRBV19 and TRBJ1-1, with D possibly matching TRBD1 (6 bases). Germline CDR1 LNHDA, CDR2 SQIVND (reference sequence). Deletions cut 8 bases from V and 0 bases from J, with 13 bases between. The length of the CDR3 is 14 residues. CDR3 amino acids: CASSWGGVNTEAFF. Here the CDR3 DNA reads TGTGCCAGTTCATGGGGGGGCGTGAACACTGAAGCTTTCTTT.

At least ten counts were recorded for this clonotype. The rearrangement joins TRBV6-2 or TRBV6-3 to TRBJ2-7, with unresolved D. CDR1 is MNHEY and CDR2 is SVGEGT in the germline V gene. The CDR3 is made up of 8 amino acids. For the CDR3, the DNA is TGTTCAGCTGGCGAGCAGTACTTC. This translates into CSAGEQYF.

This clonotype was detected many times. This chain links TRBV4-3 with TRBJ2-1; 11 bases agree with TRBD2. Losses at the gene ends were 1 base for V and 12 bases for J; bases not matched to a gene: 8. Germline loops: CDR1 LGHNA, CDR2 YSLEER. The CDR3 length is 15 residues. The chain's CDR3 is CASSQGTSGRMGQFF. Written as DNA, the CDR3 is TGCGCCAGCAGCCAAGGGACTAGCGGGCGGATGGGGCAGTTCTTC.

The gene calls are TRBV6-1 and TRBJ2-1; 14 nucleotides match TRBD2. Germline values: CDR1 MNHNS, CDR2 SASEGT. The CDR3 has 14 amino acids. With 5 bases clipped from V and 15 bases from J, the junction kept 9 bases outside the gene matches. The DNA of the CDR3 is TGTGCCAGCAGTCGGACTAGCGGGAGGCAAAATAGGTTCTTC. Its protein is CASSRTSGRQNRFF.

This clonotype was observed a few times. This rearrangement joins TRBV20-1 to TRBJ2-3, with D perhaps matching TRBD2 (5 bases). The CDR3 is made up of 15 amino acids. Germline CDR1 DFQATT, CDR2 SNEGSKA (reference sequence). Trimming shortened V by 5 bases and J by 2 bases, and 17 bases separated the two germline ends. CDR3 loop: CSAPGPFGLTDTQYF. The CDR3, as DNA: TGCAGTGCTCCAGGCCCTTTTGGACTCACAGATACGCAGTATTTT.

This clonotype was detected a few times. The chain recombines TRBV7-8 with TRBJ1-5, with 8 bases matching TRBD1. V lost 2 bases and J lost 5; bases outside the gene matches: 14. The CDR3 totals 18 residues. The germline V gene has CDR1 SGHVS and CDR2 FQNEAQ. The CDR3 loop is CASSLLGGTGSGYQPQHF. In nucleotides, the CDR3 is TGTGCCAGCAGCTTATTAGGGGGGACAGGTTCGGGATATCAGCCCCAGCATTTT.

This clonotype was seen a few times. This chain connects TRBV2 to TRBJ1-1; TRBD1 is a possible D gene (5 bases). Germline assignment: CDR1 SNHLY and CDR2 FYNNEI. The V gene lost 1 base and the J gene lost 5 bases, with 8 bases spanning the gap. The CDR3 consists of 13 residues. The CDR3 DNA is TGTGCCAGCAGTGAAGGGGGGGGAACTGAAGCTTTCTTT. Its protein is CASSEGGGTEAFF. The entire variable domain, with the rest obtained from reference TRBV2 and TRBJ1-1, is as follows: EPEVTQTPSHQVTQMGQEVILRCVPISNHLYFYWYRQILGQKVEFLVSFYNNEISEKSEIFDDQFSVERPDGSNFTLKIRSTKLEDSAMYFCASSEGGGTEAFFGQGTRLTVV.